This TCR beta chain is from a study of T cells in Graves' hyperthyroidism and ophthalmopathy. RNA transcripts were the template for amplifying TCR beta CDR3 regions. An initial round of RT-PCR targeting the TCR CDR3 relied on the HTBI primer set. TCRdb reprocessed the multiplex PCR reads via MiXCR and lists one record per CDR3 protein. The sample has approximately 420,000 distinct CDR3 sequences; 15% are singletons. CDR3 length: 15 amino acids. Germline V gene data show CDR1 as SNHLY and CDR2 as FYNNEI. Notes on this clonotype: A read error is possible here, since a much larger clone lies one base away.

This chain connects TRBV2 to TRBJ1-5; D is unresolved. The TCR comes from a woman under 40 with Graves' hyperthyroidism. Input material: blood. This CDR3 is CASSAGSPSYQPQHF. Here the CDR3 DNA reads TGTGCCAGCAGTGCTGGGTCTCCTAGCTATCAGCCCCAGCATTTT.